This T cell receptor (beta chain) was sequenced during a study of beta chain features in type 1 diabetes. Study-wide results and caveats: In all four CD4+ subsets, TCRB CDR3 length was significantly, moderately reduced in type 1 diabetes.

As to this clone: Its antigen is not known.

Of the isolated RNA, all was reverse transcribed, and so the sequenced material was expressed TCRB transcripts. Only in-frame clones appear in the TCRdb table, and some are missing; sequencing was by immunoSEQ multiplex PCR. The sample records roughly 160,000 clones, roughly 8% being singletons. Germline CDR1 LGHNA, CDR2 YSLEER. Trimming took 4 bases from V and 0 from J, leaving 12 bases between them. The CDR3 contains 16 residues. The chain combines TRBV4-3 with TRBJ1-4; D is unresolved. This TCR derives from a woman aged 18 to 35 with type 1 diabetes. Sequencing was done on a sample of central memory CD4+ T cells from blood. The CDR3 nucleotides read TGCGCCAGCAGCCCGACATACCTAACAACTAATGAAAAACTGTTTTTT. Encoded protein: CASSPTYLTTNEKLFF.